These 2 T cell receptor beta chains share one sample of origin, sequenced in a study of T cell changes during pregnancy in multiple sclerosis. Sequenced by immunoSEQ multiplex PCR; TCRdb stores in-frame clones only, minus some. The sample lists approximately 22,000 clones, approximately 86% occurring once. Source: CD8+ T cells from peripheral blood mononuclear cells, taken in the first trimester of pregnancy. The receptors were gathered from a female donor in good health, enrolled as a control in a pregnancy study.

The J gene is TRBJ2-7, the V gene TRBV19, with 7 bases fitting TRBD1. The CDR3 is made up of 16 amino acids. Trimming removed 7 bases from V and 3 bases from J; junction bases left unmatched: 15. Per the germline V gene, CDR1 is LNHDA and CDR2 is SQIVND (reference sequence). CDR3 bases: TGTGCCAGTACCCCGGGCCACAGGGGCGCGGGCTACGAGCAGTACTTC. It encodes CASTPGHRGAGYEQYF. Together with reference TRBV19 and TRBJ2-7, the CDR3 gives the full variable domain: DGGITQSPKYLFRKEGQNVTLSCEQNLNHDAMYWYRQDPGQGLRLIYYSQIVNDFQKGDIAEGYSVSREKKESFPLTVTSAQKNPTAFYLCASTPGHRGAGYEQYFGPGTRLTVT.

The CDR3 is CASSDASGGQETQYF. The CDR3 region has the DNA TGCGCCAGCAGCGACGCCTCGGGGGGTCAAGAGACCCAGTACTTC. The chain joins TRBV5-1 to TRBJ2-5, with 7 bases aligning to TRBD2. V lost 4 bases and J lost 2; bases outside the gene matches: 8. The CDR3 totals 15 residues. Germline V CDR1 and CDR2: SGHRS, YFSETQ.